This TCR beta chain originates from a study of blood T cell repertoires in COVID-19. The data were produced by immunoSEQ multiplex PCR, yet TCRdb's version contains in-frame clones alone and is incomplete. The sample contains about 220,000 clones, more than 65% of which appear only once. Germline CDR1 reads MGHRA; CDR2 reads YSYEKL. CDR3 length: 17 residues. The V and J ends lost 2 bases and 4 bases, in that order; junction bases with no gene match: 10. Material for sequencing was peripheral blood. This TCR derives from a woman aged 30 to 39 who had recovered from COVID-19. V is TRBV4-1 and J is TRBJ1-1; 10 positions agree with TRBD1. The CDR3 sequence: CASSQIPRTGGSTEAFF. Here the CDR3 DNA reads TGCGCCAGCAGCCAAATCCCGCGGACAGGGGGAAGCACTGAAGCTTTCTTT.